The sequence of this TCR beta chain was determined in a study of blood T cell repertoires in COVID-19. Study context: Researchers got acute and convalescent COVID-19 samples from the United States, Italy and Spain. Sample material is recorded as cDNA or gDNA derived from T cells, B-cell-depleted T cells, or PBMCs.

The CDR3 has 11 amino acids. Germline assignment: CDR1 SEHNR and CDR2 FQNEAQ (reference sequence). The V end was cut by 5 bases, the J end by 14 bases, with 10 bases between. How the authors handled the data: Amplification with reference gene primers provided the estimates of nucleated cell counts. The repertoire was sequenced with immunoSEQ multiplex PCR; TCRdb's copy has only in-frame clones and lacks some. The V and J calls and clone size are taken from that table; D and trimming were inferred from the DNA. Of around 80,000 clones listed, about 68% are singletons. The receptor's source is a man aged 45-65 years with active or convalescent COVID-19. Sequenced: peripheral blood. This chain links TRBV7-9 with TRBJ1-6; a weak D match, TRBD1 (5 bases). The CDR3 nucleotides are TGTGCCAGCAGCCCGGGGGAAACCCTCCACTTT. It translates to CASSPGETLHF.